A single sample is the source of the 5 T cell receptor beta chains below, sequenced in a study of molecular identifiers for immune sequencing clone quantification. In TCRdb, the PCR reads were re-called with MiXCR into one record per CDR3 protein. The sample yields approximately 320,000 distinct CDR3 sequences, roughly 23% seen once. Sequenced: naive CD8+ T cells from blood, with Jurkat cell RNA spiked in. Subset meaning: FACS-sorted CD8+CD4-CCR7+CD45RA+ naive T cells. These receptors came from a human donor in good health. Some libraries in this study had Jurkat cell RNA spiked in.

The V call is TRBV6-2 or TRBV6-3, the J call TRBJ2-7; 7 positions match TRBD2. The CDR3 spans 15 residues. Per germline, CDR1 MNHEY and CDR2 SVGEGT. V lost 5 bases to trimming and J lost 3 bases; unmatched junction nucleotides: 10. The chain's CDR3 is CASSGPGRELYEQYF. DNA for the CDR3: TGTGCCAGCAGTGGGCCTGGGCGGGAGCTCTACGAGCAGTACTTC.

The table lists this clonotype with many counts. The V call is TRBV7-9, the J call TRBJ2-7; a possible D gene is TRBD1 (6 bases). V was shortened by 5 bases and J by 3 bases, with 11 bases between the two germline ends. This CDR3 has 13 residues. Per germline, CDR1 SEHNR and CDR2 FQNEAQ (reference sequence). The CDR3 coding sequence is TGTGCCAGCAGCCCCCGGGACAACTACGAGCAGTACTTC. The encoded protein is CASSPRDNYEQYF.

With respect to this clonotype: This may come from a read error, since a much larger clone is one base off. V is TRBV25-1 and J is TRBJ2-1; perhaps TRBD1 as D (6 bases). The CDR3 has 12 amino acids. V dropped 3 bases and J dropped 9 bases, with 9 bases sitting between them. Germline V gene lookup returns CDR1 MGHDK and CDR2 SYGVNS. The CDR3, as DNA: TGTGCCAGCAGTGAGGGGGCCCCTGAGCAGTTCTTC. Protein sequence: CASSEGAPEQFF.

With regard to this clonotype: This may be a read error: a much more frequent sequence differs by one nucleotide. V and J are TRBV13 and TRBJ1-5, with 7 bases matching TRBD1. J gave up 8 bases and V 1 base, and 8 bases lay outside the gene matches. Germline V lookup: CDR1 PRHDT, CDR2 FYEKMQ (reference sequence). The CDR3 extends over 15 amino acids. CDR3 amino acids: CASSLDRGSPKPQHF. The CDR3 DNA reads as TGTGCCAGCAGCTTAGACAGGGGATCACCCAAGCCCCAGCATTTT.

This clonotype was recorded a few times. The chain employs TRBV28 and TRBJ2-1; possibly TRBD2 for D (6 bases). Germline CDR1 and CDR2: MDHEN and SYDVKM. V was cut by 4 bases and J by 3 bases, with 10 bases left in between. CDR3 length: 14 residues. The CDR3 DNA sequence: TGTGCCAGCAGTTGGCGGGGCGACTACAATGAGCAGTTCTTC. It yields the protein CASSWRGDYNEQFF.